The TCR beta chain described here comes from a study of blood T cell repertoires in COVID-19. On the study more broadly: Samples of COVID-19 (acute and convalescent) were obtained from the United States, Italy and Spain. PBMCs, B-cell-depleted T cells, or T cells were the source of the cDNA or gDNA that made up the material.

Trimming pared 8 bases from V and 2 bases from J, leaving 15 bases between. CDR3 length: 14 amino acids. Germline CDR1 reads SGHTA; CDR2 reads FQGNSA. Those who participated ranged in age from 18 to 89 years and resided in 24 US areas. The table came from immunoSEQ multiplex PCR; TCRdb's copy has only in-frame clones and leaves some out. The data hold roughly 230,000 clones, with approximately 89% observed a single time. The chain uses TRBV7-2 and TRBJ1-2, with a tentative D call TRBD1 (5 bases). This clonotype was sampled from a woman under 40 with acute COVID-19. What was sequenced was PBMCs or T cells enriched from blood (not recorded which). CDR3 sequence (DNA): TGTGCCAGCGGGCCGCCAGGGTACAACTATGGCTACACCTTC. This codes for CASGPPGYNYGYTF.